The next 25 T cell receptor beta chains were all read from a single sample in a study of CD8 T cells in Susac syndrome. Random hexamers primed reverse transcription of about 0.5 to 1 ug RNA. TCRdb used MiXCR to reprocess the immunoSEQ multiplex PCR reads, holding one entry per CDR3 protein. The sample shows more than 85,000 distinct CDR3 sequences, 85% to 95% of them seen only once. Sequenced material: CD4+ T cells from PBMCs. The receptors originated from a human donor with Susac syndrome.

The chain carries TRBV19 and TRBJ1-1; perhaps TRBD1 as D (5 bases). The CDR3 is made up of 13 amino acids. V lost 5 bases to trimming and J lost 8 bases, with 15 bases between them. From germline, CDR1 is LNHDA and CDR2 SQIVND (reference sequence). The CDR3 sequence: CASSLPGLLEAFF. The CDR3 DNA is TGTGCCAGTAGTTTGCCGGGGCTCCTCGAAGCTTTCTTT. Combining the CDR3 with reference TRBV19 and TRBJ1-1 gives the whole variable domain DGGITQSPKYLFRKEGQNVTLSCEQNLNHDAMYWYRQDPGQGLRLIYYSQIVNDFQKGDIAEGYSVSREKKESFPLTVTSAQKNPTAFYLCASSLPGLLEAFFGQGTRLTVV.

This sequence joins TRBV5-1 and TRBJ2-3; D unresolved. CDR1 is SGHRS, CDR2 YFSETQ, per germline. V lost 5 bases and J lost 0, with 10 bases in between. The CDR3 extends over 14 amino acids. The CDR3 protein is CASRAAISTDTQYF. CDR3 DNA: TGCGCCAGCAGGGCAGCAATTAGCACAGATACGCAGTATTTT.

The gene calls are TRBV24-1 and TRBJ1-6, with D possibly being TRBD1 (6 bases). Looked up from germline, CDR1 is KGHDR and CDR2 is SFDVKD. V lost 6 bases to trimming and J lost 5 bases, with 10 bases between them. The length of the CDR3 is 14 residues. CDR3 residues: CATSRDTDNSPLHF. The CDR3 DNA reads TGTGCCACCAGTAGGGACACAGATAATTCACCCCTCCACTTT.

This clonotype was seen once. The chain employs TRBV7-9 and TRBJ2-3; 10 bases align to TRBD1. From germline, CDR1 is SEHNR and CDR2 FQNEAQ (reference sequence). The ends lost 4 bases at V and 3 bases at J; junction bases unmatched: 4. This CDR3 has 15 residues. In DNA form, the CDR3 reads TGTGCCAGCAGCTACGGACAGGGGGTAACAGATACGCAGTATTTT. Its protein is CASSYGQGVTDTQYF.

This chain links TRBV9 with TRBJ2-3, with 9 bases fitting TRBD1. V lost 3 bases to trimming and J lost 2 bases; unmatched junction nucleotides: 10. This CDR3 spans 17 amino acids. The germline V gene has CDR1 SGDLS and CDR2 YYNGEE. The CDR3 spells CASSEGGTGRDTDTQYF. CDR3 bases: TGTGCCAGCAGCGAGGGAGGGACAGGGAGGGACACAGATACGCAGTATTTT.

The chain combines TRBV7-2 with TRBJ2-4; 7 nucleotides line up with TRBD2. Trimming at V came to 1 base and at J to 4 bases, leaving 1 base not matched to a gene. Germline V gene lookup returns CDR1 SGHTA and CDR2 FQGNSA. The CDR3 runs to 14 residues. The CDR3 here is CASSLGAGKNIQYF. CDR3 DNA: TGTGCCAGCAGCTTAGGAGCGGGAAAAAACATTCAGTACTTC.

This chain joins TRBV20-1 and TRBJ2-7; D possibly corresponds to TRBD2 (6 bases). CDR3 length: 14 residues. V shed 7 bases and J shed 2 bases, with 18 bases lying between them. Germline CDR1 is DFQATT and CDR2 is SNEGSKA (reference sequence). In nucleotides, the CDR3 is TGCAGTGGTTCCGCGGGGTGGAGAACCTACGAGCAGTACTTC. This codes for CSGSAGWRTYEQYF.

V and J are TRBV9 and TRBJ2-3, with 9 bases that match TRBD2. CDR1 is SGDLS, CDR2 YYNGEE, per germline. CDR3 size: 15 residues. V was pared by 4 bases and J by 3 bases, with 6 bases of the junction left unmatched. CDR3 sequence reads: CASSPRAGGTDTQYF. CDR3 in DNA: TGTGCCAGCAGCCCTCGAGCGGGGGGAACAGATACGCAGTATTTT.

The J gene is TRBJ2-1, the V gene TRBV7-8; 10 bases line up with TRBD2. V dropped 0 bases and J dropped 5; count of bases not matched to a gene: 4. CDR1 SGHVS and CDR2 FQNEAQ come from the germline V gene. The CDR3 has 16 residues. As DNA, the CDR3 is TGTGCCAGCAGCTTAGCGCGAGCGGGGGGGGACAATGAGCAGTTCTTC. It is translated as CASSLARAGGDNEQFF.

The chain has TRBV7-2 and TRBJ1-5; maybe TRBD1 (6 bases). V lost 7 bases to trimming and J lost 6 bases, with 13 bases between them. Germline lookup yields CDR1 SGHTA and CDR2 FQGNSA. The CDR3 sequence is 13 residues long. Here the CDR3 reads CASTVQGGQPQHF. The CDR3 DNA sequence: TGTGCCAGCACCGTACAGGGAGGTCAGCCCCAGCATTTT.

The chain couples TRBV30 to TRBJ1-2, with D possibly TRBD1 on 5 matching bases. The V gene's germline CDR1 is GTSNPN and CDR2 SVGIG (reference sequence). V lost 3 bases and J lost 8, with 7 bases in between. CDR3 size: 10 residues. The CDR3: CAWRNRGYTF. CDR3 nucleotide sequence: TGTGCCTGGAGGAACAGGGGCTACACCTTC.

The rearrangement uses TRBV5-6 and TRBJ2-6; D is possibly TRBD2 (6 bases). The CDR3 length is 15 residues. Germline CDR1 is SGHDT and CDR2 is YYEEEE. The V gene lost 6 bases and the J gene lost 3 bases, with 13 bases spanning the gap. CDR3 residues: CASTSGVNGANVLTF. CDR3 coding DNA: TGTGCCAGCACCTCGGGGGTAAATGGGGCCAACGTCCTGACTTTC.

This chain joins TRBV7-2 and TRBJ2-6, with 7 bases aligning to TRBD2. CDR3 length equals 17 residues. V shed 8 bases and J 0 bases; nucleotides not matched to a gene: 10. Germline-derived CDR1 and CDR2 are SGHTA and FQGNSA. CDR3 in DNA: TGTGCCAGCCACTCTGGCGGGGGTTTCTCTGGGGCCAACGTCCTGACTTTC. Translating it yields CASHSGGGFSGANVLTF.

The gene calls are TRBV23-1 and TRBJ1-5; D unclear. TRBV23-1 has ORF status, its function being uncertain. This CDR3 is built from 17 residues. V lost 4 bases and J lost 0, with 16 bases in between. CDR3 region: CASSLEKRRVSNQPQHF. The CDR3 DNA reads as TGCGCCAGCAGTCTGGAGAAGCGGCGCGTTAGCAATCAGCCCCAGCATTTT.

The V gene is TRBV20-1, the J gene TRBJ2-3; possibly TRBD1 or TRBD2 for D (6 bases each). Germline-derived CDR1 and CDR2 are DFQATT and SNEGSKA (reference sequence). CDR3 length: 15 amino acids. This chain's CDR3 is CRVSKGGGSTDTQYF. In nucleotides, the CDR3 is TGCAGGGTATCTAAGGGGGGCGGAAGCACAGATACGCAGTATTTT.

The chain employs TRBV4-3 and TRBJ1-2, with 8 bases that match TRBD1. The ends lost 1 base at V and 6 bases at J; junction bases unmatched: 1. Germline CDR1 LGHNA, CDR2 YSLEER. This CDR3 spans 13 amino acids. CDR3 amino acids: CASSQGTGHGYTF. For the CDR3, the DNA is TGCGCCAGCAGCCAAGGGACAGGGCATGGCTACACCTTC.

This rearrangement joins TRBV7-2 to TRBJ2-7, with D uncertain. Looked up from germline, CDR1 is SGHTA and CDR2 is FQGNSA. V was trimmed by 5 bases and J by 2 bases, leaving 13 bases between them. CDR3 length: 14 amino acids. Here the CDR3 reads CASSRGFGPYEQYF. DNA for the CDR3: TGTGCCAGCAGCCGTGGGTTCGGCCCCTACGAGCAGTACTTC.

V gene TRBV5-3 combines with J gene TRBJ2-7; 8 bases are shared with TRBD1. TRBV5-3 is annotated as an ORF whose role is uncertain. V trimming: 3 bases; J trimming: 5 bases; junction bases outside the gene matches: 4. The CDR3 is 13 amino acids. For the CDR3, the DNA is TGTGCCAGAAGCTCGGACAGGGTCAACGAGCAGTACTTC. Amino acid sequence: CARSSDRVNEQYF.

The gene calls are TRBV15 and TRBJ2-3; 8 bases map to TRBD2. This CDR3 has 18 residues. Germline values: CDR1 LNHNV, CDR2 YYDKDF (reference sequence). J was trimmed by 2 bases and V by 0 bases; bases with no gene match: 10. The CDR3 sequence: CATSRDSGLARATDTQYF. The CDR3, as DNA: TGTGCCACCAGCAGAGATAGCGGACTAGCCAGGGCCACAGATACGCAGTATTTT.

The chain carries TRBV7-9 and TRBJ2-7; D might be TRBD1 (5 bases). Between the trimmed V and J ends, which lost 2 bases and 2 bases, there was a span of 10 bases. Germline assignment: CDR1 SEHNR and CDR2 FQNEAQ (reference sequence). There are 14 residues in the CDR3. The CDR3 DNA sequence: TGTGCCAGCAGCTTACGGACACCACCCTACGAGCAGTACTTC. Amino acid sequence: CASSLRTPPYEQYF.

The rearrangement uses TRBV19 and TRBJ1-4; 7 bases align to TRBD1. Germline V lookup: CDR1 LNHDA, CDR2 SQIVND (reference sequence). The CDR3 sequence is 16 residues long. V gave up 5 bases and J gave up 2 bases; unmatched junction bases: 8. CDR3 bases: TGTGCCAGTAGTCCTGACAGGGTAGGGACTAATGAAAAACTGTTTTTT. Its protein is CASSPDRVGTNEKLFF. The full variable domain, rest sourced from reference TRBV19 and TRBJ1-4, is DGGITQSPKYLFRKEGQNVTLSCEQNLNHDAMYWYRQDPGQGLRLIYYSQIVNDFQKGDIAEGYSVSREKKESFPLTVTSAQKNPTAFYLCASSPDRVGTNEKLFFGSGTQLSVL.

This rearrangement joins TRBV10-3 to TRBJ2-1, with D perhaps assigned TRBD1 or TRBD2 (5 bases each). The germline V and J ends were trimmed by 8 bases and 8 bases, with 13 bases remaining between them. Per the germline V gene, CDR1 is ENHRY and CDR2 is SYGVKD. The CDR3 has 12 amino acids. The CDR3: CAIRDPTDEQFF. CDR3 bases: TGTGCCATCCGGGACCCAACAGATGAGCAGTTCTTC.

The chain carries TRBV24-1 and TRBJ2-5; 7 bases are shared with TRBD1. The CDR3 runs 14 residues. The germline V gene encodes CDR1 KGHDR and CDR2 SFDVKD. The J segment lost 5 bases and the V segment lost 4 bases, leaving 6 bases of the junction unmatched. The CDR3 protein is CATSEWGTAETQYF. In DNA, the CDR3 is TGTGCCACCAGTGAGTGGGGGACAGCGGAGACCCAGTACTTC.

The gene calls are TRBV29-1 and TRBJ1-2, with TRBD1 matching over 8 bases. The CDR3 runs 12 residues. The germline V gene encodes CDR1 SQVTM and CDR2 ANQGSEA. The J segment lost 8 bases and the V segment lost 6 bases, leaving 8 bases of the junction unmatched. The CDR3 region has the DNA TGCAGCGTCCAGGACAGGGCCCAGGGCTACACCTTC. Translated: CSVQDRAQGYTF.

The chain combines TRBV20-1 with TRBJ1-2, with 7 bases aligning to TRBD1. Germline CDR1 reads DFQATT; CDR2 reads SNEGSKA (reference sequence). The CDR3 consists of 17 residues. Trimming at V came to 6 bases and at J to 2 bases, leaving 18 bases not matched to a gene. The CDR3, as DNA: TGCAGTGCCACAGGAGGAGGGAACAGGGGCGCCAACTATGGCTACACCTTC. This codes for CSATGGGNRGANYGYTF.